Detailed here is one T cell receptor (beta chain). Germline V gene sequence: CDR1 ENHRY, CDR2 SYGVKD. The CDR3 length is 13 residues. The V and J ends lost 4 bases and 7 bases respectively, with 13 bases between them. The sample comes from a study of blood T cell repertoires in COVID-19. Study processing details: Reference gene primer amplification gave nucleated cell count estimates. The protocol was immunoSEQ multiplex PCR, while the TCRdb copy is restricted to in-frame clones and leaves out a portion. The V and J calls and clone size were taken over from that table, and D and trimming were inferred from the DNA. The sample records 150,000 to 200,000 clones, 65% to 85% being singletons. Recovered status in Cohort 3 required two negative PCRs, clearance, or symptom resolution.

The V gene is TRBV10-3, the J gene TRBJ1-2, with a tentative D call TRBD1 (6 bases). Material for sequencing was PBMCs or T cells enriched from blood (not recorded which). This sequence was found in a man in his forties or fifties who had recovered from COVID-19. The CDR3 coding sequence is TGTGCCATCAGTGTCGGGGGGGCGGGTGGCTACACCTTC. Encoded protein: CAISVGGAGGYTF.